Listed below are T cell receptor beta chains from one sample, sequenced in a study of T cell responses to AZD1222 COVID-19 vaccine. TCRdb keeps only in-frame clones here, not all; method: immunoSEQ multiplex PCR. The sample shows just under 90,000 clones, 89% of them seen only once. Source: peripheral blood, taken 28 days after the second AZD1222 dose. All receptors derive from an adult who received the AZD1222 COVID-19 vaccine. CDR3s include the opening cysteine and the closing phenylalanine or tryptophan. A D gene is named only where the DNA matches it firmly. Part of the rows lack a size; the others show once, few, many or a class for expanded clones.

J gene,clone size,V gene,D gene,CDR3 DNA,CDR3 protein
TRBJ1-1,once,TRBV14,-,TGTGCCAGCAGTTCACAGGGGAACACTGAAGCTTTCTTT,CASSSQGNTEAFF
TRBJ2-7,-,TRBV19,TRBD1,TGTGCCAGTAGTATCGGAGGGACAGGGTTCCACGAGCAGTACTTC,CASSIGGTGFHEQYF
TRBJ1-2,-,TRBV4-1,-,TGCGCCAGCAGCCCCCCCATGAACGTCAAACATGGCTACACCTTC,CASSPPMNVKHGYTF
TRBJ1-2,-,TRBV5-8,-,TGTGCCAGCAGCCGAGGGTCGGGGTATGGCTACACCTTC,CASSRGSGYGYTF
TRBJ2-5,-,TRBV6-1,-,TGTGCCAGCAGAGATATCCGGGACGTTACCCCTGCTTACTTC,CASRDIRDVTPAYF
TRBJ1-4,-,TRBV11-2,TRBD1,TGTGCCAGCAGCCTCAACAGGGGTGGAGAAAAACTGTTTTTT,CASSLNRGGEKLFF
TRBJ2-1,-,TRBV6-4,TRBD2,TGTGCCAGCAGTGACTCGATCAGCGGGGGACAATACAATGAGCAGTTCTTC,CASSDSISGGQYNEQFF
TRBJ2-7,-,TRBV5-1,-,TGCGCCAGCAGTCCGGAGCAGGTAAGCTACGAGCAGTACTTC,CASSPEQVSYEQYF
TRBJ1-2,-,TRBV7-3,-,TGTGCCAGCAGCCCATCAGCTAATAGGGGGAGGAACTATGGCTACACCTTC,CASSPSANRGRNYGYTF
TRBJ1-1,-,TRBV7-9,TRBD1,TGTGCCAGCGCGACGGACAGGGGGTACACTGAAGCTTTCTTT,CASATDRGYTEAFF
TRBJ2-3,-,TRBV6-6,-,TGTGCCAGCAGTTACCTCAGGGGAGGGACAGATACGCAGTATTTT,CASSYLRGGTDTQYF